This T cell receptor (beta chain) is drawn from a study of T cells in Graves' hyperthyroidism and ophthalmopathy. The CDR3 regions of TCR beta were amplified from RNA transcripts. HTBI primers were employed in a first-round RT-PCR of the TCR CDR3. TCRdb reanalysed the multiplex PCR reads using MiXCR and keeps one entry per CDR3 protein. The sample holds more than 650,000 distinct CDR3 sequences, 12% to 15% seen once. CDR3 length equals 13 residues. Germline V gives CDR1 SQVTM, CDR2 ANQGSEA. J gave up 7 bases and V 1 base, and 3 bases lay outside the gene matches. A lack of ophthalmopathy progression within 18 months defined stable Graves' hyperthyroidism. Newly diagnosed patients aged 18 to 65 had hyperthyroidism of under 2 months' duration.

Material for sequencing was blood. The TCR comes from a woman between 18 and 29 years old with Graves' hyperthyroidism. This chain joins TRBV29-1 and TRBJ2-2; 7 positions agree with TRBD2. The CDR3 loop reads CSVEVGGYGELFF. The CDR3 DNA sequence: TGCAGCGTTGAAGTGGGGGGGTACGGGGAGCTGTTTTTT.